Following are 5 T cell receptor beta chains from one sample sequenced in a study of glioma-infiltrating T cells after dendritic cell vaccination. Generated by immunoSEQ multiplex PCR, the TCRdb table keeps only in-frame clones and is missing some. The table records 85,000 to 95,000 clones, 86% of them present only once. The input for sequencing was blood, taken before dendritic cell vaccination. The receptors derive from a human donor with glioblastoma.

This chain joins TRBV28 and TRBJ1-5; tentatively, D is TRBD1 (6 bases). V shed 3 bases and J shed 3 bases, with 9 bases lying between them. In germline, CDR1 is MDHEN, CDR2 SYDVKM. CDR3 length: 14 residues. Here the CDR3 reads CASSFRTVNQPQHF. The CDR3, as DNA: TGTGCCAGCAGTTTTAGGACAGTCAATCAGCCCCAGCATTTT.

V and J are TRBV7-2 and TRBJ2-2, with a possible D match to TRBD2 (5 bases). Trimming removed 2 bases at V and 5 bases at J, with 15 bases between. The germline V gene encodes CDR1 SGHTA and CDR2 FQGNSA. The CDR3 has 16 residues. The CDR3 nucleotides read TGTGCCAGCAGCTTACGTTCTACCGGGGTGACCGGGGAGCTGTTTTTT. Translating gives CASSLRSTGVTGELFF.

The gene calls are TRBV7-2 and TRBJ2-7, with TRBD2 matching over 7 bases. The CDR3 length is 15 residues. CDR1 is SGHTA and CDR2 is FQGNSA in the germline V gene. Trimming took 5 bases from V and 2 from J; bases not matched to a gene: 9. CDR3 sequence reads: CASSLGGGTTYEQYF. CDR3 coding DNA: TGTGCCAGCAGCCTGGGGGGGGGTACGACCTACGAGCAGTACTTC.

V is TRBV6-5 and J is TRBJ1-2, with 7 bases lining up with TRBD1. CDR1 is MNHEY, CDR2 SVGAGI, per germline. The CDR3 is 14 residues long. V shed 1 base and J 6 bases; nucleotides not matched to a gene: 5. CDR3 in DNA: TGTGCCAGCAGTTACTATAAGGGGGCTGATGGCTACACCTTC. Translated, it gives CASSYYKGADGYTF.

This chain uses TRBV7-9 with TRBJ2-1, with 9 bases lining up with TRBD2. V shed 1 base and J 3 bases; nucleotides not matched to a gene: 1. The CDR3 extends over 15 amino acids. CDR1 and CDR2 (germline): SEHNR, FQNEAQ (reference sequence). CDR3: CASSLEAGGYNEQFF. The CDR3, as DNA: TGTGCCAGCAGCTTAGAAGCGGGGGGCTACAATGAGCAGTTCTTC.